This TCR beta chain derives from a study of persistence of HIV-infected CD4 T cells. Only one count was recorded for this clone. The antigen remains unidentified. This was the immunoSEQ version 4 assay in survey mode. Genomic DNA was diluted to 7.5 to 10 ng/uL, up to 1 ug per sample. Using immunoSEQ multiplex PCR, the repertoire was profiled, and TCRdb retains in-frame clones only, with some absent. The sample lists some 49,000 clones, over 80% occurring once. CDR1 is MDHEN and CDR2 is SYDVKM in the germline V gene. The CDR3 has 15 residues. The V end lost 6 bases, the J end lost 0 bases, and 12 bases lay between the germline ends. Nonspecific anti-CD3/anti-CD28 bead stimulation represents the broad CD4+ T cell repertoire. Sorting of responding CD4+ T cells relied on upregulated CD40 ligand together with CD69.

The material sequenced was CD4+ T cells sorted from PBMCs after roughly 18-hour stimulation, taken from a patient who received antiretroviral therapy. The chain uses TRBV28 and TRBJ2-4; maybe TRBD2 (5 bases). The sequence was obtained from an adult woman with HIV who was CMV-seropositive. The CDR3 DNA reads as TGTGCCAGCAGCCCCCGAGGGCTAGCCAAAAACATTCAGTACTTC. It codes for CASSPRGLAKNIQYF.